Shown below are 30 T cell receptor beta chains from a single sample sequenced in a study of Ad26.COV2.S vaccination and SARS-CoV-2 variants. The treatment: about 20 received Ad26.COV2.S at low or high dose, single or two shots; about five received placebo; per-sample allocation not given. Day 63 after the first vaccine or placebo injection was the time point for sampling. The table came from immunoSEQ multiplex PCR; TCRdb's copy has only in-frame clones and leaves some out. The sample includes more than 400,000 clones, roughly 90% of them seen just once. Source: peripheral blood, taken in a trial of Ad26.COV2.S vaccine versus placebo. The receptors were sampled from a person between 18 and 65 years old who received the Ad26.COV2.S COVID-19 vaccine or a placebo.

The chain is built from TRBV28 and TRBJ2-7; D is possibly TRBD1 or TRBD2 (5 bases each). Germline CDR1 reads MDHEN; CDR2 reads SYDVKM. Trimming left V 6 bases short and J 3 bases short, with 18 bases between. The CDR3 contains 15 residues. The DNA for the CDR3 is TGTGCCAGCAGCTCGGGACCGAAGTCCATCTACGAGCAGTACTTC. Protein sequence: CASSSGPKSIYEQYF.

The V call is TRBV7-2, the J call TRBJ1-1; weak D call: TRBD1 (5 bases). This CDR3 region has 13 residues. The germline V and J ends were trimmed by 6 bases and 6 bases, with 14 bases remaining between them. CDR1 and CDR2 (germline): SGHTA, FQGNSA. DNA for the CDR3: TGTGCCAGCAGGGAAGGGGCCCGTCCTGAAGCTTTCTTT. Its protein product is CASREGARPEAFF.

This sequence joins TRBV7-6 and TRBJ2-7; the D gene is possibly TRBD2 (5 bases). CDR3 size: 14 residues. Germline V gene data show CDR1 as SGHVS and CDR2 as FNYEAQ. V was shortened by 1 base and J by 3 bases, with 10 bases between the two germline ends. The chain's CDR3 is CASSLGSAGYEQYF. The CDR3 DNA is TGTGCCAGCAGCTTAGGTAGCGCGGGCTACGAGCAGTACTTC.

The chain links TRBV2 to TRBJ1-2, with 7 bases matching TRBD1. The CDR3 consists of 15 residues. V dropped 0 bases and J dropped 4; count of bases not matched to a gene: 5. CDR1 is SNHLY, CDR2 FYNNEI, per germline. The CDR3 DNA is TGTGCCAGCAGTGAAGCGTCAGGGGGGCCCTATGGCTACACCTTC. It yields the protein CASSEASGGPYGYTF.

The chain combines TRBV5-1 with TRBJ2-7, with 9 nucleotides matching TRBD1. J lost 6 bases, V lost 2 bases, and 6 bases had no gene match. CDR1 SGHRS and CDR2 YFSETQ come from the germline V gene. The length of the CDR3 is 14 residues. CDR3 amino acids: CASSLWDRVFEQYF. CDR3 nucleotides: TGCGCCAGCAGCTTATGGGACAGGGTTTTCGAGCAGTACTTC.

The chain links TRBV2 to TRBJ2-2; a possible D gene is TRBD2 (5 bases). CDR1 is SNHLY and CDR2 is FYNNEI in the germline V gene. V lost 4 bases, J lost 7 bases, and 16 bases lay in between. This CDR3 is 15 amino acids long. The CDR3 loop is CASSVRGIEGGELFF. DNA for the CDR3: TGTGCCAGCAGTGTACGGGGTATCGAGGGCGGGGAGCTGTTTTTT.

The V gene is TRBV5-4, the J gene TRBJ2-7, with 8 bases lining up with TRBD1. The CDR3 runs to 15 residues. J lost 6 bases, V lost 1 base, and 9 bases had no gene match. From germline, CDR1 is SGHNT and CDR2 YYREEE (reference sequence). Here the CDR3 reads CASSLTPGTGIEQYF. For the CDR3, the DNA is TGTGCCAGCAGCTTGACGCCCGGGACAGGAATCGAGCAGTACTTC.

The chain links TRBV6-2 or TRBV6-3 to TRBJ2-1; D call uncertain. Germline-derived CDR1 and CDR2 are MNHEY and SVGEGT. The CDR3 length is 14 residues. V lost 4 bases and J lost 9, with 16 bases in between. CDR3 sequence reads: CASSFQLTGGEQFF. The CDR3 DNA sequence: TGTGCCAGCAGTTTCCAATTGACCGGTGGTGAGCAGTTCTTC.

This clone was seen once. This chain joins TRBV4-1 and TRBJ2-3; maybe TRBD1 (5 bases). This CDR3 is 15 amino acids long. From germline, CDR1 is MGHRA and CDR2 YSYEKL. V was cut by 0 bases and J by 5 bases, with 12 bases left in between. CDR3 DNA sequence: TGCGCCAGCAGCCAAGATCCCCAGGGAAAAGATACGCAGTATTTT. Translation: CASSQDPQGKDTQYF.

The CDR3 protein is CASRPRTNYNEQFF. The CDR3 DNA sequence: TGTGCCAGCAGGCCACGGACAAACTACAATGAGCAGTTCTTC. This rearrangement joins TRBV27 to TRBJ2-1; tentative D call: TRBD1 (5 bases). This CDR3 contains 14 residues. Deletions cut 6 bases from V and 3 bases from J, with 12 bases between. Germline values: CDR1 MNHEY, CDR2 SMNVEV (reference sequence).

This clone was detected a few times. V and J are TRBV19 and TRBJ1-5; tentatively, D is TRBD1 (5 bases). Germline CDR1 is LNHDA and CDR2 is SQIVND (reference sequence). V dropped 6 bases and J dropped 0 bases, with 15 bases sitting between them. The CDR3 totals 16 residues. The CDR3 sequence is CASRVTGTNSNQPQHF. Here the CDR3 DNA reads TGTGCCAGTAGAGTTACAGGTACTAATAGCAATCAGCCCCAGCATTTT.

DNA of the CDR3: TGTGCCAGCAGTTGCTGCAGGGTTGCTGAAGCTTTCTTT. This sequence encodes CASSCCRVAEAFF. The V and J genes are TRBV12-3 or TRBV12-4 and TRBJ1-1, with a tentative D call TRBD1 (5 bases). This CDR3 is 13 amino acids long. The V and J ends lost 4 bases and 6 bases respectively, with 12 bases between them.

The V gene is TRBV20-1, the J gene TRBJ1-4, with TRBD1 matching over 7 bases. The V and J ends lost 6 bases and 8 bases, in that order; junction bases with no gene match: 15. This CDR3 has 15 residues. Germline V gene data show CDR1 as DFQATT and CDR2 as SNEGSKA (reference sequence). CDR3 sequence: CSASGGPGQSEKLFF. CDR3 DNA: TGCAGTGCGAGTGGCGGCCCGGGACAGTCCGAAAAACTGTTTTTT.

The V gene is TRBV5-4, the J gene TRBJ2-3, with D unresolved. The CDR3 covers 14 residues. Trimming shortened V by 0 bases and J by 1 base, and 6 bases separated the two germline ends. Germline CDR1 and CDR2: SGHNT and YYREEE (reference sequence). CDR3: CASSLGVGTDTQYF. The CDR3 coding sequence is TGTGCCAGCAGCTTGGGGGTGGGCACAGATACGCAGTATTTT. The full variable domain, completed using reference TRBV5-4 and TRBJ2-3, is ETGVTQSPTHLIKTRGQQVTLRCSSQSGHNTVSWYQQALGQGPQFIFQYYREEENGRGNFPPRFSGLQFPNYSSELNVNALELDDSALYLCASSLGVGTDTQYFGPGTRLTVL.

The chain uses TRBV27 and TRBJ1-2; D unresolved. This CDR3 has 12 residues. Germline CDR1 MNHEY, CDR2 SMNVEV (reference sequence). The germline V and J ends were trimmed by 7 bases and 0 bases, with 6 bases remaining between them. This chain's CDR3 is CASIVANYGYTF. CDR3 in DNA: TGTGCCAGCATCGTAGCTAACTATGGCTACACCTTC.

The chain couples TRBV11-2 to TRBJ1-2; the D gene is possibly TRBD1 (6 bases). This CDR3 has 13 residues. Germline loops: CDR1 SGHAT, CDR2 FQNNGV. The V gene lost 2 bases and the J gene lost 6 bases, with 10 bases spanning the gap. Written as DNA, the CDR3 is TGTGCCAGCAGCTTATCGAGGGGGAATGGCTACACCTTC. This gives the protein CASSLSRGNGYTF. The complete variable domain, with remaining parts taken from reference TRBV11-2 and TRBJ1-2, reads EAGVAQSPRYKIIEKRQSVAFWCNPISGHATLYWYQQILGQGPKLLIQFQNNGVVDDSQLPKDRFSAERLKGVDSTLKIQPAKLEDSAVYLCASSLSRGNGYTFGSGTRLTVV.

The genes are TRBV5-1 and TRBJ2-2, with TRBD1 as a possible D gene (5 bases). The CDR3 covers 15 residues. In germline, CDR1 is SGHRS, CDR2 YFSETQ. Between the trimmed V and J ends, which lost 2 bases and 0 bases, there was a span of 8 bases. CDR3 DNA: TGCGCCAGCAGCTTAGGGGCGCCGAACACCGGGGAGCTGTTTTTT. The encoded protein is CASSLGAPNTGELFF. The full variable domain, rest sourced from reference TRBV5-1 and TRBJ2-2, is KAGVTQTPRYLIKTRGQQVTLSCSPISGHRSVSWYQQTPGQGLQFLFEYFSETQRNKGNFPGRFSGRQFSNSRSEMNVSTLELGDSALYLCASSLGAPNTGELFFGEGSRLTVL.

The chain employs TRBV7-6 and TRBJ2-2, with 10 bases identical to TRBD1. The V segment lost 6 bases and the J segment 0 bases; nucleotides outside the gene matches: 1. This CDR3 is built from 15 residues. Germline values: CDR1 SGHVS, CDR2 FNYEAQ. For the CDR3, the DNA is TGTGCCAGCAGTGGACAGGGGGCGAACACCGGGGAGCTGTTTTTT. Its protein is CASSGQGANTGELFF.

This chain uses TRBV3-1 (or the pseudogene TRBV3-2) with TRBJ2-7; D remains unclear. This CDR3 is 13 amino acids long. The germline V gene encodes CDR1 LGHDT and CDR2 YNNKEL (reference sequence). Trimming took off 2 bases at V and 2 bases at J, with 7 bases between the two ends. CDR3 nucleotide sequence: TGTGCCAGCAGCCAATACGGTACCTACGAGCAGTACTTC. This translates into CASSQYGTYEQYF.

The chain carries TRBV7-2 and TRBJ2-2; D assignment may be TRBD1 or TRBD2 (5 bases each). Germline V gene data show CDR1 as SGHTA and CDR2 as FQGNSA. The CDR3 runs to 15 residues. Trimming cost V 7 bases and J 3 bases, with 15 bases left between them. CDR3 residues: CASIPGTFHTGELFF. In DNA, the CDR3 is TGTGCCAGCATCCCCGGGACGTTCCACACCGGGGAGCTGTTTTTT.

The gene calls are TRBV5-1 and TRBJ2-7; 10 bases agree with TRBD2. The V gene end was trimmed by 3 bases and the J gene end by 4 bases; junction bases not matched to a gene: 4. The CDR3 is made up of 14 amino acids. Germline V gene data show CDR1 as SGHRS and CDR2 as YFSETQ. The CDR3 reads CASSWGLASYEQYF. In DNA form, the CDR3 reads TGCGCCAGCAGCTGGGGACTAGCGAGTTACGAGCAGTACTTC. Supplemented by reference TRBV5-1 and TRBJ2-7, the full variable domain reads KAGVTQTPRYLIKTRGQQVTLSCSPISGHRSVSWYQQTPGQGLQFLFEYFSETQRNKGNFPGRFSGRQFSNSRSEMNVSTLELGDSALYLCASSWGLASYEQYFGPGTRLTVT.

The chain employs TRBV19 and TRBJ1-3; D gene uncertain. The CDR3 runs to 15 residues. Per germline, CDR1 LNHDA and CDR2 SQIVND (reference sequence). V lost 3 bases and J 2 bases, leaving 11 bases between the germline ends. CDR3 sequence: CASSIGFGAGNTIYF. In DNA, the CDR3 is TGTGCCAGTAGTATCGGATTTGGCGCTGGAAACACCATATATTTT.

V usage is TRBV6-5 and J usage is TRBJ1-3; possibly TRBD1 for D (5 bases). This CDR3 is 14 amino acids long. CDR1 and CDR2 (germline): MNHEY, SVGAGI. The V end was cut by 7 bases, the J end by 7 bases, with 17 bases between. CDR3: CASKRGTDGNTIYF. For the CDR3, the DNA is TGTGCCAGCAAGAGAGGGACGGACGGGAACACCATATATTTT.

CDR3 sequence: CASSLGLELHEQFF. The CDR3 bases are TGTGCCAGCTCACTGGGGCTTGAGTTGCATGAGCAGTTCTTC. The V and J genes are TRBV18 and TRBJ2-1; a possible D gene is TRBD1 (5 bases). V gave up 4 bases and J gave up 8 bases, with 15 bases separating them. CDR1 and CDR2 (germline): KGHSH, LQKENI. The CDR3 consists of 14 residues. The full variable domain, with the rest looked up from reference TRBV18 and TRBJ2-1, is NAGVMQNPRHLVRRRGQEARLRCSPMKGHSHVYWYRQLPEEGLKFMVYLQKENIIDESGMPKERFSAEFPKEGPSILRIQQVVRGDSAAYFCASSLGLELHEQFFGPGTRLTVL.

V and J are TRBV6-1 and TRBJ2-5; D may be TRBD1 (6 bases). Trimming removed 1 base from V and 3 bases from J, with 6 bases in between. This CDR3 has 13 amino acids. Germline lookup yields CDR1 MNHNS and CDR2 SASEGT. The DNA for the CDR3 is TGTGCCAGCAGTGAAGACAGGGAAGAGACCCAGTACTTC. Residues: CASSEDREETQYF.

This clone has just a few counts. The V call is TRBV5-1, the J call TRBJ1-4, with TRBD1 as a possible D gene (5 bases). The V and J ends lost 4 bases and 5 bases respectively, with 12 bases between them. Germline loops: CDR1 SGHRS, CDR2 YFSETQ. The CDR3 consists of 14 residues. In DNA, the CDR3 is TGCGCCAGCAGCCGGGGCCAGCTGAATGAAAAACTGTTTTTT. This gives the protein CASSRGQLNEKLFF.

The chain has TRBV7-2 and TRBJ1-2, with TRBD1 matching 7 bases. Trimming cost V 4 bases and J 2 bases; bases outside gene matches: 7. The germline V gene encodes CDR1 SGHTA and CDR2 FQGNSA. The CDR3 consists of 15 residues. The DNA for the CDR3 is TGTGCCAGCAGCTCCCAACTGGGACAGAACTATGGCTACACCTTC. This codes for CASSSQLGQNYGYTF.

The chain has TRBV19 and TRBJ2-3; TRBD2 matches 14 bases. V was clipped by 5 bases and J by 8 bases; unmatched bases: 9. Germline values: CDR1 LNHDA, CDR2 SQIVND (reference sequence). This CDR3 is 16 amino acids long. The CDR3 coding sequence is TGTGCCAGTAGTTCGGGACTAGCGGGGGTATCGGGTACGCAGTATTTT. This encodes CASSSGLAGVSGTQYF.

This clone was observed once. This chain connects TRBV7-2 to TRBJ2-5, with D maybe TRBD1 (5 bases). The CDR3 totals 16 residues. Trimming took 4 bases from V and 2 from J, leaving 17 bases between them. Germline CDR1 reads SGHTA; CDR2 reads FQGNSA. CDR3 loop: CASSSNGAGLQETQYF. The CDR3 DNA is TGTGCCAGCAGCTCCAATGGGGCTGGATTACAAGAGACCCAGTACTTC.

The DNA for the CDR3 is TGTGCCACCAGCAGAGACCCAGGACGAAGCGATCAGCCCCAGCATTTT. Translated, it gives CATSRDPGRSDQPQHF. This chain links TRBV15 with TRBJ1-5, with D unresolved. The CDR3 spans 16 residues. V was shortened by 0 bases and J by 5 bases, with 14 bases between the two germline ends. CDR1 LNHNV and CDR2 YYDKDF come from the germline V gene (reference sequence).